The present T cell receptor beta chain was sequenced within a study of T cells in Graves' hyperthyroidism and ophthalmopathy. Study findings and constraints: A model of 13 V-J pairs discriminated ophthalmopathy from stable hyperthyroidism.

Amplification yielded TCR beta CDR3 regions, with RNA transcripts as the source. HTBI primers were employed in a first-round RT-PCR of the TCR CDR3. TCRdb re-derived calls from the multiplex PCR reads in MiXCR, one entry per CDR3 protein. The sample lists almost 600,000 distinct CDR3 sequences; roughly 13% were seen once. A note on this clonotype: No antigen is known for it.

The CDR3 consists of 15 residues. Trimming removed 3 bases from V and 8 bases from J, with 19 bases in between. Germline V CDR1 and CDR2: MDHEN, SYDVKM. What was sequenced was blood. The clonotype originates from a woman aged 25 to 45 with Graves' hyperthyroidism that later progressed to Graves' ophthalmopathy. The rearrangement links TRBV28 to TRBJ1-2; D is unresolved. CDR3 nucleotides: TGTGCCAGCAGTTTGGACTCGGTAGTCGGAAAGGGCTACACCTTC. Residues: CASSLDSVVGKGYTF.